Listed below are T cell receptor beta chains from one sample, sequenced in a study of shared clonotypes between healthy human individuals. The table came from immunoSEQ multiplex PCR; TCRdb's copy has only in-frame clones and leaves some out. The sample records roughly 2,300,000 clones, less than 95% being singletons. The sample was naive CD4+ T cells from PBMCs. Receptor source: a man between 18 and 29 years old in good health. Some clones in this sample may be carry-over from other donors' samples. The CDR3 runs from the conserved cysteine through the conserved F or W. A D gene is named only where the DNA matches it firmly. Size is omitted from some rows. Given values are once, few, many or a class for expanded clones.

v_call	d_call	j_call	clone_size	cdr3_nt	cdr3_aa
TRBV2	-	TRBJ2-5	-	TGTGCCAGCAGTGAACAGGGGAGGGCGGAGACCCAGTACTTC	CASSEQGRAETQYF
TRBV19	-	TRBJ2-1	once	TGTGCCAGTAGTATTCAAGAAGGTGAGCAGTTCTTC	CASSIQEGEQFF
TRBV6-4	-	TRBJ2-5	-	TGTGCCAGCAGTGACTCGAAGGTGCGCCATCAAGAGACCCAGTACTTC	CASSDSKVRHQETQYF
TRBV23-1	-	TRBJ2-5	-	TGCGCCAGCGGACCCGACCGGCATGTGAGAGCAGAGACCCAGTACTTC	CASGPDRHVRAETQYF
TRBV19	-	TRBJ1-1	-	TGTGCCAGTAGGAGAGAATTGAACACTGAAGCTTTCTTT	CASRRELNTEAFF
TRBV11-2	-	TRBJ2-1	-	TGTGCCAGCAGCCGAGGCAATGAGCAGTTCTTC	CASSRGNEQFF
TRBV9	TRBD2	TRBJ2-3	-	TGTGCCAGCAGCGTTAGTAGCGGGAGGGAAGATACGCAGTATTTT	CASSVSSGREDTQYF
TRBV5-1	-	TRBJ1-1	few	TGCGCCAGCAGCCCCTTAGGGGATAACACTGAAGCTTTCTTT	CASSPLGDNTEAFF
TRBV28	-	TRBJ1-2	-	TGTGCCAGCCGGAGAGGGGCAGAGGGCTACACCTTC	CASRRGAEGYTF
TRBV12-5	TRBD2	TRBJ2-1	once	TGTGCTAGTGGTTTGGGCTCTTATTCGGGCGGGAGTGCAGAGGTCAATGAGCAGTTCTTC	CASGLGSYSGGSAEVNEQFF
TRBV2	-	TRBJ1-2	few	TGTGCCAGCAGTGAGAAGAACTATGGCTACACCTTC	CASSEKNYGYTF
TRBV29-1	-	TRBJ2-4	few	TGCAGCGCCGAGGGGTTGGAAAACATTCAGTACTTC	CSAEGLENIQYF
TRBV5-1	-	TRBJ1-2	once	TGCGCCAGCAGCTTGGGTGACCAAAAAGAGGGGGGCTACACCTTC	CASSLGDQKEGGYTF
TRBV7-3	TRBD2	TRBJ2-3	-	TGTGCCAGCAGCTCGGGACTAGCGCGTAGCACAGATACGCAGTATTTT	CASSSGLARSTDTQYF
TRBV20-1	-	TRBJ2-5	-	TGCAGTGCTAGAGATAGGCAGACCCAGTACTTC	CSARDRQTQYF
TRBV10-3	-	TRBJ1-4	-	TGTGCCATCAGTGACCGGGACATTTCGGCAGGAAAACTGTTTTTT	CAISDRDISAGKLFF
TRBV9	TRBD1	TRBJ2-3	once	TGTGCCAGCAGCACTAGGGACAGCATTAGCACAGATACGCAGTATTTT	CASSTRDSISTDTQYF
TRBV19	-	TRBJ2-1	-	TGTGCCAGTTCCCGGAATTATGAGCAGTTCTTC	CASSRNYEQFF
TRBV7-3	-	TRBJ1-1	-	TGTGCCAGCAGCTTATTGAACGGGGGTAACACTGAAGCTTTCTTT	CASSLLNGGNTEAFF
TRBV5-1	TRBD1	TRBJ2-5	-	TGCGCCAGCATGGACAGGGGAGAGACCCAGTACTTC	CASMDRGETQYF
TRBV7-2	-	TRBJ1-1	-	TGTGCCAGCAGCAAAAGACAGCTGATGAACACTGAAGCTTTCTTT	CASSKRQLMNTEAFF
TRBV12-5	-	TRBJ1-5	-	TGTGCTAGTGGTTTTAGTGGTAATCAGCCCCAGCATTTT	CASGFSGNQPQHF
TRBV2	-	TRBJ1-5	-	TGTGCCAGCAGCGTACCACCGGGACGGTATAGCAATCAGCCCCAGCATTTT	CASSVPPGRYSNQPQHF
TRBV5-1	TRBD1	TRBJ2-3	-	TGCGCCAGCAGCCTACGGACAGGGGACACAGATACGCAGTATTTT	CASSLRTGDTDTQYF
TRBV27	-	TRBJ1-2	-	TGTGCCAGCAGAGCCTCGCCAGGAGTTGCTAACTATGGCTACACCTTC	CASRASPGVANYGYTF
TRBV28	TRBD1	TRBJ2-7	-	TGTGCCAGCAGTGGGACAGGGTGGTACTACGAGCAGTACTTC	CASSGTGWYYEQYF
TRBV6-6	-	TRBJ2-7	-	TGTGCCAGCAGTCCCTCGGCCAAGTTCGCCGAGCAGTACTTC	CASSPSAKFAEQYF
TRBV6-1	-	TRBJ2-3	-	TGTGCCAGCAGTGAAGGAGGCCCAGTGGGAGATACGCAGTATTTT	CASSEGGPVGDTQYF
TRBV27	-	TRBJ2-7	-	TGTGCCAGCAGTTTGCAGGGGTCCTACGAGCAGTACTTC	CASSLQGSYEQYF
TRBV28	-	TRBJ2-1	-	TGTGCCAGCAGCCTACCGGGACACTACAATGAGCAGTTCTTC	CASSLPGHYNEQFF
TRBV7-2	-	TRBJ2-7	-	TGTGCCAGCAGCTTAGCGCGGAACCACGAGCAGTACTTC	CASSLARNHEQYF
TRBV7-2	TRBD2	TRBJ2-3	-	TGTGCCAGCAGCCTCGGACTAGCGGGTGCCGCCACAGATACGCAGTATTTT	CASSLGLAGAATDTQYF
TRBV27	-	TRBJ2-3	-	TGTGCCAGCAGGATCACAGGGGGGAGGGCAGATACGCAGTATTTT	CASRITGGRADTQYF
TRBV29-1	-	TRBJ1-5	-	TGCAGCGTTCAAACAGGAGGCAATCAGCCCCAGCATTTT	CSVQTGGNQPQHF
TRBV7-3	TRBD1	TRBJ1-3	-	TGTGCCAGCAGCAGGGGACAGGTGGGGGACACCATATATTTT	CASSRGQVGDTIYF
TRBV27	TRBD2	TRBJ2-7	-	TGTGCCAGCAGTTCCCCAGCCCAGACTAGCGGGAGGAGCCGCGAGCAGTACTTC	CASSSPAQTSGRSREQYF
TRBV7-2	-	TRBJ2-3	-	TGTGCCAGCAGCCTCCGGTTTGTGGGGCAGGGTAAAGGCACAGATACGCAGTATTTT	CASSLRFVGQGKGTDTQYF
TRBV19	-	TRBJ1-2	-	TGTGCCAGTAGACAAGGGGAGCGGGGCTACACCTTC	CASRQGERGYTF
TRBV7-3	-	TRBJ2-1	-	TGTGCCAGCAGCCCGGACAGACCTAGCTCCTACAATGAGCAGTTCTTC	CASSPDRPSSYNEQFF
TRBV5-1	-	TRBJ2-5	-	TGCGCCAGCAGCGTCGGGACCTCCTACCAAGAGACCCAGTACTTC	CASSVGTSYQETQYF
TRBV5-1	TRBD1	TRBJ1-1	-	TGCGCCAGCAGCTCAGGGACAGAAGGCACTGAAGCTTTCTTT	CASSSGTEGTEAFF
TRBV5-4	TRBD1	TRBJ1-2	-	TGTGCCAGCAGCTTCGGGACAGGGGTCTATGGCTACACCTTC	CASSFGTGVYGYTF